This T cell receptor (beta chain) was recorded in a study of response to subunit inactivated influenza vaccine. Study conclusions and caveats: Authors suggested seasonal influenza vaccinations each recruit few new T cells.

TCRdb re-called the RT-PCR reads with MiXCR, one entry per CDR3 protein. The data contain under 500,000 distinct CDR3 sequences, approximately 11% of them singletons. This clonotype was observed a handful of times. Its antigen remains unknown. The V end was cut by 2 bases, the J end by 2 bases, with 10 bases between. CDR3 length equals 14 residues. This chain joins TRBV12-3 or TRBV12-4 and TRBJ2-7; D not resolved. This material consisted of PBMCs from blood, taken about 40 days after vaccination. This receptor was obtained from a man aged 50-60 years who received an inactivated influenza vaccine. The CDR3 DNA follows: TGTGCCAGCAGTTTAAATCCCCGCACCTACGAGCAGTACTTC. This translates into CASSLNPRTYEQYF.